Listed here are 24 T cell receptor beta chains from one sample, sequenced in a study of blood T cell repertoires in COVID-19. Libraries were prepared by immunoSEQ multiplex PCR; TCRdb keeps only in-frame clonotypes and omits some of them. The table shows a few hundred thousand clones, with approximately 86% occurring only once. Sequencing was performed on peripheral blood. The receptor source for this set is a woman in her 70s with COVID-19, enrolled during active disease.

This chain links TRBV11-2 with TRBJ1-4, with no clear D. The CDR3 is 14 amino acids. Per germline, CDR1 SGHAT and CDR2 FQNNGV. V was shortened by 1 base and J by 5 bases, with 8 bases between the two germline ends. CDR3 sequence: CASSLVPGNEKLFF. In DNA, the CDR3 is TGTGCCAGCAGCTTAGTCCCGGGAAATGAAAAACTGTTTTTT.

The genes are TRBV27 and TRBJ2-7, with 11 nucleotides matching TRBD2. There are 15 residues in the CDR3. CDR1 is MNHEY and CDR2 is SMNVEV in the germline V gene (reference sequence). Trimming at V came to 5 bases and at J to 7 bases, leaving 10 bases not matched to a gene. The CDR3 nucleotides read TGTGCCAGCAGTGGTCTTAGCGGGGGGGCGCGAGAGCAGTACTTC. Amino acids: CASSGLSGGAREQYF.

V is TRBV3-1 (or the pseudogene TRBV3-2) and J is TRBJ2-5, with 7 positions matching TRBD2. Losses at the gene ends were 1 base for V and 1 base for J; bases not matched to a gene: 9. Per germline, CDR1 LGHDT and CDR2 YNNKEL (reference sequence). This CDR3 is built from 17 residues. The CDR3 loop reads CASSQGVPGGTQETQYF. Written as DNA, the CDR3 is TGTGCCAGCAGCCAAGGCGTCCCCGGGGGGACCCAAGAGACCCAGTACTTC.

This clone was observed once. V usage is TRBV9 and J usage is TRBJ2-7; 8 bases agree with TRBD2. Germline V lookup: CDR1 SGDLS, CDR2 YYNGEE. This CDR3 contains 12 residues. V lost 3 bases, J lost 5 bases, and 1 base stayed unmatched. CDR3 bases: TGTGCCAGCAGCGGTAGCGGGGACGAGCAGTACTTC. Translated: CASSGSGDEQYF.

This chain links TRBV19 with TRBJ1-2; TRBD1 matches at 8 bases. The V and J ends lost 0 bases and 8 bases, in that order; junction bases with no gene match: 5. This CDR3 contains 14 residues. CDR1 is LNHDA, CDR2 SQIVND, per germline (reference sequence). CDR3 sequence (DNA): TGTGCCAGTAGTATAGACAGGGGGCGAGGGGGCTACACCTTC. It encodes CASSIDRGRGGYTF.

This chain links TRBV19 with TRBJ2-3; the D gene is possibly TRBD1 (6 bases). Germline-derived CDR1 and CDR2 are LNHDA and SQIVND (reference sequence). The CDR3 runs to 13 residues. Trimming shortened V by 5 bases and J by 2 bases, and 8 bases separated the two germline ends. Written as DNA, the CDR3 is TGTGCCAGTAGTTGGACAGACACAGATACGCAGTATTTT. Translating gives CASSWTDTDTQYF.

This clone was counted ten times or more. The chain employs TRBV7-2 and TRBJ1-2; D unresolved. Trimming took off 1 base at V and 8 bases at J, with 17 bases between the two ends. This CDR3 is built from 15 residues. Germline V gene sequence: CDR1 SGHTA, CDR2 FQGNSA. CDR3 in amino acids: CASSLVYSAGGGYTF. For the CDR3, the DNA is TGTGCCAGCAGCTTAGTCTATTCGGCGGGCGGAGGCTACACCTTC.

The chain joins TRBV29-1 to TRBJ1-5; D unclear. V lost 5 bases and J lost 3, with 11 bases in between. Germline lookup yields CDR1 SQVTM and CDR2 ANQGSEA. CDR3 length: 13 amino acids. The CDR3 sequence: CSVIEGTNQPQHF. The CDR3 nucleotides are TGCAGCGTTATTGAGGGTACCAATCAGCCCCAGCATTTT. The whole variable domain, filled in from reference TRBV29-1 and TRBJ1-5, reads SAVISQKPSRDICQRGTSLTIQCQVDSQVTMMFWYRQQPGQSLTLIATANQGSEATYESGFVIDKFPISRPNLTFSTLTVSNMSPEDSSIYLCSVIEGTNQPQHFGDGTRLSIL.

The chain combines TRBV6-5 with TRBJ2-3; tentative D call: TRBD1 (6 bases). Germline CDR1 and CDR2: MNHEY and SVGAGI. This CDR3 has 15 residues. The ends were cut back, 2 bases at V and 1 base at J, with 10 bases in the middle. The CDR3 sequence is CASSYAPGGTDTQYF. Written as DNA, the CDR3 is TGTGCCAGCAGTTACGCCCCAGGGGGCACAGATACGCAGTATTTT.

J is TRBJ2-7 and V is TRBV15; TRBD1 matches 7 bases. The V and J ends lost 0 bases and 3 bases, in that order; junction bases with no gene match: 5. Germline V lookup: CDR1 LNHNV, CDR2 YYDKDF (reference sequence). This CDR3 has 15 residues. CDR3 sequence reads: CATSRDPGQNYEQYF. The CDR3 DNA follows: TGTGCCACCAGCAGAGACCCGGGACAGAACTACGAGCAGTACTTC.

The chain recombines TRBV6-4 with TRBJ2-1; TRBD1 matches at 11 bases. The germline V gene encodes CDR1 MRHNA and CDR2 SNTAGT. The CDR3 has 20 amino acids. Trimming took 5 bases from V and 5 from J; bases not matched to a gene: 20. The CDR3 region is CASSPKGQGVTSGFHNEQFF. In nucleotides, the CDR3 is TGTGCCAGCAGTCCCAAGGGACAGGGGGTAACTAGCGGGTTCCACAATGAGCAGTTCTTC.

J is TRBJ1-4 and V is TRBV18; 8 positions match TRBD1. With V trimmed by 1 base and J by 5 bases, 3 bases remained unmatched. CDR3 size: 15 residues. Germline loops: CDR1 KGHSH, CDR2 LQKENI. In nucleotides, the CDR3 is TGTGCCAGCTCACCACGGACAGGGTCGAATGAAAAACTGTTTTTT. The encoded protein is CASSPRTGSNEKLFF.

The chain uses TRBV6-4 and TRBJ2-2; possibly TRBD2 for D (5 bases). The CDR3 is made up of 13 amino acids. Germline CDR1 is MRHNA and CDR2 is SNTAGT. V was cut by 3 bases and J by 7 bases, with 9 bases left in between. CDR3 region: CASSELGSGELFF. The DNA for the CDR3 is TGTGCCAGCAGTGAATTAGGGAGCGGGGAGCTGTTTTTT.

This sequence joins TRBV18 and TRBJ2-3, with 13 bases that match TRBD2. V gave up 3 bases and J gave up 0 bases; unmatched junction bases: 9. This CDR3 contains 19 residues. CDR1 and CDR2 (germline): KGHSH, LQKENI. The CDR3 DNA is TGTGCCAGCTCACCGGGACTAGCGGGGACCCTTATAAGCACAGATACGCAGTATTTT. Its protein product is CASSPGLAGTLISTDTQYF.

The table lists this clone with a count of one. This chain links TRBV9 with TRBJ1-1, with D possibly TRBD1 on 6 matching bases. The CDR3 is 13 amino acids. V was shortened by 0 bases and J by 6 bases, with 9 bases between the two germline ends. CDR1 is SGDLS, CDR2 YYNGEE, per germline. In DNA, the CDR3 is TGTGCCAGCAGCGTAGTTGGGGGCGCTGAAGCTTTCTTT. It is translated as CASSVVGGAEAFF.

This chain uses TRBV24-1 with TRBJ1-2; weak D call: TRBD1 (6 bases). V was trimmed by 1 base and J by 6 bases, leaving 8 bases between them. The CDR3 runs 13 residues. Germline loops: CDR1 KGHDR, CDR2 SFDVKD. CDR3 bases: TGTGCCACCAGTGATTTAAGGACAGATGGCTACACCTTC. Translation: CATSDLRTDGYTF.

The chain combines TRBV19 with TRBJ2-1; TRBD2 aligns across 9 bases. V was pared by 3 bases and J by 10 bases, with 10 bases of the junction left unmatched. The CDR3 runs to 15 residues. Germline V CDR1 and CDR2: LNHDA, SQIVND (reference sequence). CDR3 residues: CASSIPLRGGREQFF. The CDR3 DNA is TGTGCCAGTAGTATCCCCTTGCGGGGGGGCAGGGAGCAGTTCTTC.

J is TRBJ2-7 and V is TRBV6-2 or TRBV6-3; 8 bases are shared with TRBD2. J lost 3 bases, V lost 6 bases, and 7 bases had no gene match. CDR1 is MNHEY and CDR2 is SVGEGT in the germline V gene. The CDR3 has 14 residues. This CDR3 reads CASSRAGEYYEQYF. CDR3 in DNA: TGTGCCAGCAGCCGAGCGGGGGAGTACTACGAGCAGTACTTC.

The J gene is TRBJ2-7, the V gene TRBV19; TRBD1 matches at 8 bases. Trimming at V came to 1 base and at J to 0 bases, leaving 2 bases not matched to a gene. Looked up from germline, CDR1 is LNHDA and CDR2 is SQIVND (reference sequence). CDR3 length: 15 residues. In nucleotides, the CDR3 is TGTGCCAGTAGTATAGCCACAGGGGGCTCCTACGAGCAGTACTTC. It codes for CASSIATGGSYEQYF.

The chain employs TRBV27 and TRBJ1-5; D remains ambiguous. The germline V and J ends were trimmed by 7 bases and 7 bases, with 11 bases remaining between them. CDR3 length: 12 residues. Germline V gene lookup returns CDR1 MNHEY and CDR2 SMNVEV (reference sequence). This CDR3 reads CASNHPGQPQHF. In DNA, the CDR3 is TGTGCCAGCAATCACCCGGGGCAGCCCCAGCATTTT.

The V gene is TRBV18, the J gene TRBJ2-2; D not certain. Trimming pared 2 bases from V and 4 bases from J, leaving 11 bases between. Germline assignment: CDR1 KGHSH and CDR2 LQKENI. The CDR3 spans 15 residues. The CDR3 DNA reads as TGTGCCAGCTCACCATCCACAGAGATCACCGGGGAGCTGTTTTTT. The encoded protein is CASSPSTEITGELFF.

The chain carries TRBV4-3 and TRBJ2-2, with D perhaps matching TRBD1 (6 bases). Germline V gene data show CDR1 as LGHNA and CDR2 as YSLEER. The CDR3 is 16 amino acids. Between the trimmed V and J ends, which lost 1 base and 5 bases, there was a span of 14 bases. CDR3 sequence: CASSQVVRGGTGELFF. The CDR3 nucleotides read TGCGCCAGCAGCCAAGTCGTCAGGGGTGGGACCGGGGAGCTGTTTTTT.

This chain joins TRBV4-3 and TRBJ2-7, with a possible D match to TRBD2 (7 bases). Germline V gives CDR1 LGHNA, CDR2 YSLEER. The V gene lost 4 bases and the J gene lost 1 base, with 14 bases spanning the gap. CDR3 size: 15 residues. The CDR3 nucleotides are TGCGCCAGCAGCCCTAACCGGGGGGCATCCTACGAGCAGTACTTC. Protein sequence: CASSPNRGASYEQYF.

This sequence joins TRBV30 and TRBJ1-6; D remains unclear. With 2 bases removed from V and 0 bases from J, the gap between germline ends came to 8 bases. Germline lookup yields CDR1 GTSNPN and CDR2 SVGIG (reference sequence). CDR3 length equals 15 residues. CDR3: CAWSTDYSYNSPLHF. Written as DNA, the CDR3 is TGTGCCTGGAGTACCGACTACTCCTATAATTCACCCCTCCACTTT.